These 10 T cell receptor beta chains came from one sample sequenced in a study of graft-versus-host responses after intestinal transplantation (dated by TCRdb to the early 2020s). These receptors are not linked to any known antigen. The sample's time point label, in plain terms: cells obtained before transplantation from donor or recipient. Preparation of the library involved the immunoSEQ multiplex PCR assay. The immuneACCESS repertoire file appears here via TCRdb, limited to in-frame rearrangements. These files lack a portion of the clones; in checked studies, under half of the deficit traces to unresolved V genes, and the cause of the others is not known. The sample data list 85,000 to 100,000 clones, and about 90% of these were observed just once. The ten top clones hold approximately 0.17% of the sample. The sequencing used unstimulated CD4+ T cells sorted from spleen or lymph node cells, collected before intestinal transplant. The receptors were gathered from a human donor who received an intestinal transplant.

The gene calls are TRBV11-2 and TRBJ2-5; 12 bases are shared with TRBD2. The J segment lost 5 bases and the V segment lost 1 base, leaving 5 bases of the junction unmatched. CDR1 is SGHAT, CDR2 FQNNGV, per germline. The CDR3 extends over 16 amino acids. CDR3 in amino acids: CASSLALAGGRETQYF. For the CDR3, the DNA is TGTGCCAGCAGCTTAGCCCTAGCGGGGGGGCGGGAGACCCAGTACTTC. The whole variable domain, filled in from reference TRBV11-2 and TRBJ2-5, reads EAGVAQSPRYKIIEKRQSVAFWCNPISGHATLYWYQQILGQGPKLLIQFQNNGVVDDSQLPKDRFSAERLKGVDSTLKIQPAKLEDSAVYLCASSLALAGGRETQYFGPGTRLLVL.

The gene calls are TRBV12-5 and TRBJ2-7; maybe TRBD1 (6 bases). Looked up from germline, CDR1 is LGHNT and CDR2 is FRNRAP. The CDR3 extends over 13 amino acids. V was pared by 5 bases and J by 3 bases, with 11 bases between. The CDR3 region is CASGTTGYYEQYF. CDR3 bases: TGTGCTAGTGGTACTACAGGGTACTACGAGCAGTACTTC.

The count of this clone is one. The gene calls are TRBV10-3 and TRBJ1-2; 9 bases line up with TRBD1. CDR3 length equals 21 residues. Germline CDR1 is ENHRY and CDR2 is SYGVKD. V was clipped by 2 bases and J by 2 bases; unmatched bases: 21. The CDR3 coding sequence is TGTGCCATCAGTGAGATCCTCGGACAGGGGATTTCTGAGGGGATGAACTATGGCTACACCTTC. Translation: CAISEILGQGISEGMNYGYTF.

The V call is TRBV6-1, the J call TRBJ1-4; possibly TRBD1 for D (6 bases). V lost 6 bases and J lost 3, with 11 bases in between. CDR1 is MNHNS and CDR2 is SASEGT in the germline V gene. This CDR3 has 14 residues. CDR3 nucleotide sequence: TGTGCCAGCAGAAGACAGGTGTCTAATGAAAAACTGTTTTTT. Amino acid sequence: CASRRQVSNEKLFF.

J is TRBJ1-1 and V is TRBV6-6, with 8 nucleotides matching TRBD1. The CDR3 runs 12 residues. Germline V gene data show CDR1 as MNHNY and CDR2 as SVGAGI (reference sequence). The V segment lost 5 bases and the J segment 6 bases; nucleotides outside the gene matches: 2. The CDR3 loop is CASSKQGAEAFF. The CDR3 bases are TGTGCCAGCAGTAAACAGGGGGCTGAAGCTTTCTTT.

The chain carries TRBV19 and TRBJ1-3; D remains unclear. This CDR3 region has 16 residues. In germline, CDR1 is LNHDA, CDR2 SQIVND (reference sequence). Trimming pared 7 bases from V and 0 bases from J, leaving 16 bases between. The chain's CDR3 is CASNSFGVSSGNTIYF. For the CDR3, the DNA is TGTGCCAGTAATAGTTTCGGGGTCTCCTCTGGAAACACCATATATTTT.

The J gene is TRBJ2-7, the V gene TRBV18, with 7 nucleotides matching TRBD1. The CDR3 has 16 residues. The J segment lost 0 bases and the V segment lost 6 bases, leaving 11 bases of the junction unmatched. Germline V gene lookup returns CDR1 KGHSH and CDR2 LQKENI. The CDR3 DNA reads TGTGCCAGCTCGCTGCGTCCGGGACAGATCTCCTACGAGCAGTACTTC. Amino acids: CASSLRPGQISYEQYF.

For this clone: The same CDR3 arises from other DNA sequences in this sample as well. The rearrangement joins TRBV6-5 to TRBJ1-1; maybe TRBD1 (5 bases). The CDR3 is 12 amino acids. V lost 5 bases and J lost 1, with 5 bases in between. CDR1 and CDR2 (germline): MNHEY, SVGAGI. CDR3: CASSTGNTEAFF. As DNA, the CDR3 is TGTGCCAGCAGTACAGGGAACACTGAAGCTTTCTTT.

This clone showed up just a few times. This sequence joins TRBV21-1 and TRBJ2-2; the table's D call, TRBD2, was not checked against the DNA. TRBV21-1 is a pseudogene locus. The CDR3 has 15 amino acids. CDR3 loop: CASSKAERDTGELFF. The CDR3 DNA follows: TGTGCCAGCAGCAAAGCGGAGAGGGACACCGGGGAGCTGTTTTTT.

The chain is built from TRBV10-1 and TRBJ2-3, with TRBD2 matching 9 bases. The CDR3 spans 16 residues. Germline V gene lookup returns CDR1 WNHNN and CDR2 SYGVQD (reference sequence). V was clipped by 5 bases and J by 2 bases; unmatched bases: 8. The CDR3 bases are TGCGCCAGCAGTTCGTGGGCTAGCGGGAACACAGATACGCAGTATTTT. Translated: CASSSWASGNTDTQYF.